A selection of T cell receptor beta chains follows, all from one sample in a study of cytomegalovirus exposure and HLA in healthy donors. Here immunoSEQ multiplex PCR was the method, and the copy in TCRdb shows in-frame clones only, minus some. The sample lists 70,000 to 75,000 clones; approximately 94% were seen once. The specimen was PBMCs. The receptor source for this set is a woman under 30 in good health and CMV-seropositive. The CDR3 runs from the conserved cysteine through the conserved F or W. Each record gives: J gene, V gene, D gene, CDR3 length, clone size, CDR3 DNA, CDR3 protein. The D gene is left open where the match is weak. Only part of the rows carry a size: once, few, many, or a class if the clone is expanded.

J gene: TRBJ2-7; V gene: TRBV2; D gene: NA; CDR3 length: 13; clone size: NA; CDR3 DNA: TGTGCCAGCAGTGAACAGGGTCCCCACGAGCAGTACTTC; CDR3 protein: CASSEQGPHEQYF
J gene: TRBJ1-2; V gene: TRBV7-2; D gene: TRBD1; CDR3 length: 13; clone size: NA; CDR3 DNA: TGTGCCAACCCCCGGGACAGGGGGCATGGCTACACCTTC; CDR3 protein: CANPRDRGHGYTF
J gene: TRBJ2-1; V gene: TRBV6-1; D gene: NA; CDR3 length: 15; clone size: NA; CDR3 DNA: TGTGCCAGCAGTCCCAGGGGTGGCCCCTACAATGAGCAGTTCTTC; CDR3 protein: CASSPRGGPYNEQFF
J gene: TRBJ1-2; V gene: TRBV7-8; D gene: NA; CDR3 length: 14; clone size: NA; CDR3 DNA: TGTGCCAGCAGCATACAGGGATCTGAGTATGGCTACACCTTC; CDR3 protein: CASSIQGSEYGYTF
J gene: TRBJ2-7; V gene: TRBV9; D gene: TRBD2; CDR3 length: 14; clone size: NA; CDR3 DNA: TGTGCCAGCAACTCGGGACTAGCGGGAAACGAGCAGTACTTC; CDR3 protein: CASNSGLAGNEQYF
J gene: TRBJ2-7; V gene: TRBV27; D gene: TRBD1; CDR3 length: 17; clone size: NA; CDR3 DNA: TGTGCCAGCAGTTTATCAACAGGGGACAGGGGGCTAGTCGAGCAGTACTTC; CDR3 protein: CASSLSTGDRGLVEQYF
J gene: TRBJ1-1; V gene: TRBV7-6; D gene: NA; CDR3 length: 15; clone size: NA; CDR3 DNA: TGTGCCAGCAGCTTAGGGCGGGGGAGAGGCACTGAAGCTTTCTTT; CDR3 protein: CASSLGRGRGTEAFF
J gene: TRBJ2-7; V gene: TRBV5-6; D gene: NA; CDR3 length: 16; clone size: NA; CDR3 DNA: TGTGCCAGCAGTTTCCTCTCGGTCCGGAGGACTTACGAGCAGTACTTC; CDR3 protein: CASSFLSVRRTYEQYF
J gene: TRBJ2-7; V gene: TRBV21-1; D gene: NA; CDR3 length: 14; clone size: NA; CDR3 DNA: TGTGCCAGCAGCGATGGACAGGGGGCACGGGAGCAGTACTTC; CDR3 protein: CASSDGQGAREQYF
J gene: TRBJ2-3; V gene: TRBV27; D gene: TRBD1; CDR3 length: 19; clone size: once; CDR3 DNA: TGTGCCAGCAGTTCCCTGGCCTCAGTGACAGGGTTCGGAACAGATACGCAGTATTTT; CDR3 protein: CASSSLASVTGFGTDTQYF
J gene: TRBJ2-3; V gene: TRBV15; D gene: NA; CDR3 length: 16; clone size: few; CDR3 DNA: TGTGCCACCAGCAGAGGGCAACTAGGGCGCACAGATACGCAGTATTTT; CDR3 protein: CATSRGQLGRTDTQYF
J gene: TRBJ1-1; V gene: TRBV7-6; D gene: NA; CDR3 length: 14; clone size: NA; CDR3 DNA: TGTGCCAGCAGCTTAGCGAGTGGGAACACTGAAGCTTTCTTT; CDR3 protein: CASSLASGNTEAFF
J gene: TRBJ2-5; V gene: TRBV27; D gene: TRBD2; CDR3 length: 14; clone size: NA; CDR3 DNA: TGTGCCAGCAGTTTATTAGCGGGAAAAGAGACCCAGTACTTC; CDR3 protein: CASSLLAGKETQYF
J gene: TRBJ2-7; V gene: TRBV7-9; D gene: NA; CDR3 length: 13; clone size: NA; CDR3 DNA: TGTGCCAGCAGCTTTATCCAGGGTGGCGAGCAGTACTTC; CDR3 protein: CASSFIQGGEQYF
J gene: TRBJ2-5; V gene: TRBV7-8; D gene: TRBD2; CDR3 length: 15; clone size: NA; CDR3 DNA: TGTGCCAGCAGCCCTAGCGGGGGGGCACGAGAGACCCAGTACTTC; CDR3 protein: CASSPSGGARETQYF
J gene: TRBJ2-1; V gene: TRBV6-5; D gene: TRBD2; CDR3 length: 15; clone size: NA; CDR3 DNA: TGTGCCAGCAGTCTCCTACCGGGAGGGTACAATGAGCAGTTCTTC; CDR3 protein: CASSLLPGGYNEQFF
J gene: TRBJ2-1; V gene: TRBV4-1; D gene: NA; CDR3 length: 18; clone size: NA; CDR3 DNA: TGCGCCAGCAGCCAAGTGCCCCCCCTAGCACCTATAAACAATGAGCAGTTCTTC; CDR3 protein: CASSQVPPLAPINNEQFF
J gene: TRBJ2-1; V gene: TRBV10-3; D gene: TRBD2; CDR3 length: 14; clone size: NA; CDR3 DNA: TGTGCCATCAGCGGTATCCTAGCGGGGAATGAGCAGTTCTTC; CDR3 protein: CAISGILAGNEQFF
J gene: TRBJ2-7; V gene: TRBV14; D gene: NA; CDR3 length: 14; clone size: NA; CDR3 DNA: TGTGCCAGCAGCCTCCGGGGAGCCCGAAGCGAGCAGTACTTC; CDR3 protein: CASSLRGARSEQYF
J gene: TRBJ2-2; V gene: TRBV11-2; D gene: NA; CDR3 length: 16; clone size: NA; CDR3 DNA: TGTGCCAGCACCAAATACAGGGAAGTGAACACCGGGGAGCTGTTTTTT; CDR3 protein: CASTKYREVNTGELFF
J gene: TRBJ2-5; V gene: TRBV14; D gene: NA; CDR3 length: 16; clone size: once; CDR3 DNA: TGTGCCAGCAGCCAAGGCCGTACTAGTGTGGACGGGACCCAGTACTTC; CDR3 protein: CASSQGRTSVDGTQYF
J gene: TRBJ2-3; V gene: TRBV7-3; D gene: TRBD2; CDR3 length: 13; clone size: NA; CDR3 DNA: TGTGCCAGCAGTCGGGAGGGCCCAGATACGCAGTATTTT; CDR3 protein: CASSREGPDTQYF
J gene: TRBJ2-6; V gene: TRBV27; D gene: TRBD1; CDR3 length: 21; clone size: once; CDR3 DNA: TGTGCCAGCAGTCTTGAGGGGTACGCGACAGGGGGTCTATCTGGGGCCAACGTCCTGACTTTC; CDR3 protein: CASSLEGYATGGLSGANVLTF
J gene: TRBJ1-6; V gene: TRBV7-8; D gene: NA; CDR3 length: 15; clone size: NA; CDR3 DNA: TGTGCCAGCAGCTTGGACAGCTCCTATAATTCACCCCTCCACTTT; CDR3 protein: CASSLDSSYNSPLHF